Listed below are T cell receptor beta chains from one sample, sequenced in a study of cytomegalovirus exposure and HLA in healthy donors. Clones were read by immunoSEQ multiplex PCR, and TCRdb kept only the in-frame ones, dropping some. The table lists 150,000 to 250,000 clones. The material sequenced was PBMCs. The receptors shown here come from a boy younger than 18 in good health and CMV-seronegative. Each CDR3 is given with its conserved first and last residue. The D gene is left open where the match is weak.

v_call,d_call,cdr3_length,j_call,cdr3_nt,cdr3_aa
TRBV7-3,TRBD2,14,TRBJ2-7,TGTGCCAGCAGCTTTAGCGGGGGGGAAGCCGAGCAGTACTTC,CASSFSGGEAEQYF
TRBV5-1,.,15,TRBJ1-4,TGCGCCAGCAGCTTGGCCGCAGGGGCCGGTGAAAAACTGTTTTTT,CASSLAAGAGEKLFF
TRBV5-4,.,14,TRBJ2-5,TGTGCCAGCAGCACCCTGGACAGACAAGAGACCCAGTACTTC,CASSTLDRQETQYF
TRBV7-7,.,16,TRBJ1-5,TGTGCCAGCAGCTCCCACCGGACAACGAATAATCAGCCCCAGCATTTT,CASSSHRTTNNQPQHF
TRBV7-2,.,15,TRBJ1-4,TGTGCCAGCAGCTCGTCACAGGGATCTAATGAAAAACTGTTTTTT,CASSSSQGSNEKLFF
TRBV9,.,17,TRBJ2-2,TGTGCCAGCAGCGTAGTAGATGGGCGACCGAACACCGGGGAGCTGTTTTTT,CASSVVDGRPNTGELFF
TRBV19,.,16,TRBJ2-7,TGTGCCAGTAGTATAGGCACAGTTCCCAGCTCCTACGAGCAGTACTTC,CASSIGTVPSSYEQYF
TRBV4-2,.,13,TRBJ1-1,TGTGCCAGCAGCAACACATCATGGGGGGGGGCTTTCTTT,CASSNTSWGGAFF
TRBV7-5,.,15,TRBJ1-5,TGTGTCAGAAGCCCCCACCCCTGTCACATCCAGCCCCAGCATTTT,CVRSPHPCHIQPQHF
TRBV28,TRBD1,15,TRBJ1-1,TGTGCCAGCAGTTTTGCTCCAGGGGGCAGGACTGAAGCTTTCTTT,CASSFAPGGRTEAFF
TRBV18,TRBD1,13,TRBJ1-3,TGTGCCAGCTCATCGGACAGGGGGAACACCATATATTTT,CASSSDRGNTIYF
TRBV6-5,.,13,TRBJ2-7,TGTGCCAGCAGAGAACAGGGGGGGTACGAGCAGTACTTC,CASREQGGYEQYF
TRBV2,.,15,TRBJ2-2,TGTGCCAGCAACCTCGGGGGTTCAGTCACCGGGGAGCTGTTTTTT,CASNLGGSVTGELFF
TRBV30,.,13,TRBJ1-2,TGTGCCTGGAGCGCGGAGTCTCACTATGGCTACACCTTC,CAWSAESHYGYTF
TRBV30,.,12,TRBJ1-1,TGTGCCTGGAGCGTAAGACGAGGTGAAGCTTTCTTT,CAWSVRRGEAFF
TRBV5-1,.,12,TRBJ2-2,TGCGCCAGCAGCTTATCAGCCGGGGAGCTGTTTTTT,CASSLSAGELFF
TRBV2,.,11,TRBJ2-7,TGTGCCAGCACGACGGGATACGAGCAGTACTTC,CASTTGYEQYF
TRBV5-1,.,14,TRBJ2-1,TGCGCCAGCAGCTTGGCGGTGGGCCTTGAGGAGCAGTTCTTC,CASSLAVGLEEQFF
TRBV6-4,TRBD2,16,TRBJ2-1,TGTGCCAGCAGTAATGCGGCTAGCGGGGGGTACAATGAGCAGTTCTTC,CASSNAASGGYNEQFF
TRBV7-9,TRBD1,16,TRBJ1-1,TGTGCCAGCAGCGAAAATGGACAGGGGGCGGGGGCTGAAGCTTTCTTT,CASSENGQGAGAEAFF
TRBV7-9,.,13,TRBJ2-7,TGTGCCAGCAGCACGGACAGACCCTACGAGCAGTACTTC,CASSTDRPYEQYF
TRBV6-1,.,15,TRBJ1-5,TGTGCCAGCAGCGGAGCGGGGGGATCTAATCAGCCCCAGCATTTT,CASSGAGGSNQPQHF
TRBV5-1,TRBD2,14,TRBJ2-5,TGCGCCAGCAGCTTCGGGGGGTACCAAGAGACCCAGTACTTC,CASSFGGYQETQYF
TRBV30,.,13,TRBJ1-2,TGTGCCTGGAGTGGCGACCGGCTGAGGAGCTACACCTTC,CAWSGDRLRSYTF
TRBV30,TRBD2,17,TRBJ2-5,TGTGCCTGGAGTGCGCGCGGACTAGCGGGGGGAGGCGAGACCCAGTACTTC,CAWSARGLAGGGETQYF
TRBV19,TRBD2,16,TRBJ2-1,TGTGCCAGTGTTCGGGGTAGGCGGGGGGCAGAGCATGAGCAGTTCTTC,CASVRGRRGAEHEQFF
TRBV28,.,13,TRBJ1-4,TGTGCCAGCCGGGATGCAACTAATGAAAAACTGTTTTTT,CASRDATNEKLFF
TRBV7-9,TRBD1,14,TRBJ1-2,TGTGCCAGCAGCACCGGGACAGCCGTTTATGGCTACACCTTC,CASSTGTAVYGYTF
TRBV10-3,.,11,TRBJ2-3,TGTGCCATCAGTGGAGGGGATACGCAGTATTTT,CAISGGDTQYF
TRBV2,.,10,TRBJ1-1,TGTGCCAGCCGAGAGTCGAGACTCGCGTTC,CASRESRLAF
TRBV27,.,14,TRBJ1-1,TGTGCCAGCAGTTTCGGGGGGAGGGACACTGAGGCTTTCTTT,CASSFGGRDTEAFF